This is a list of T cell receptor beta chains from one sample in a study of blood T cell repertoires in COVID-19. Assay used: immunoSEQ multiplex PCR; TCRdb lists only in-frame clones, some missing. The data contain around 320,000 clones, over 75% of them singletons. The sample consisted of peripheral blood. The receptor set was obtained from a human donor in a cohort sampled during active COVID-19. The CDR3 runs from the conserved cysteine through the conserved F or W. The D gene is left open where the match is weak. Where a row states a size, it is once, few, many or the class of an expanded clone; other rows omit it.

D,size,J,V,CDR3,DNA
NA,NA,TRBJ2-1,TRBV28,CASSESGQNNEQFF,TGTGCCAGCAGTGAAAGTGGACAGAACAATGAGCAGTTCTTC
NA,NA,TRBJ1-2,TRBV30,CAGPTGSYGYTF,TGTGCCGGACCGACAGGCAGCTATGGCTACACCTTC
NA,NA,TRBJ1-1,TRBV19,CASSIDRGTEAFF,TGTGCCAGTAGTATAGATCGAGGCACTGAAGCTTTCTTT
TRBD1,NA,TRBJ1-4,TRBV7-2,CATGQFNEKLFF,TGTGCCACGGGACAGTTTAATGAAAAACTGTTTTTT
NA,NA,TRBJ2-3,TRBV2,CASKLAESTDTQYF,TGTGCCAGCAAGCTGGCGGAAAGCACAGATACGCAGTATTTT
NA,NA,TRBJ1-4,TRBV5-5,CASSLLVQAQGEKLFF,TGTGCCAGCAGCTTACTCGTACAGGCCCAAGGGGAAAAACTGTTTTTT
NA,NA,TRBJ1-4,TRBV27,CASSFHKGTRGEKLFF,TGTGCCAGCAGTTTCCACAAGGGCACAAGAGGGGAAAAACTGTTTTTT
TRBD1,NA,TRBJ1-5,TRBV12-3/TRBV12-4,CASQGQANQPQHF,TGTGCCAGCCAAGGACAGGCGAATCAGCCCCAGCATTTT
TRBD1,NA,TRBJ1-2,TRBV7-3,CASSLTGGGGYTF,TGTGCCAGCAGCTTGACAGGGGGCGGCGGCTACACCTTC
NA,NA,TRBJ1-1,TRBV9,CASSSGQGAFF,TGTGCCAGCAGCTCTGGGCAGGGAGCTTTCTTT
NA,once,TRBJ1-2,TRBV6-5,CASSYYTDYGYTF,TGTGCCAGCAGTTACTATACTGACTATGGCTACACCTTC
NA,NA,TRBJ1-2,TRBV27,CASSRDTSLGYGYTF,TGTGCCAGCAGTAGGGACACAAGTTTGGGCTATGGCTACACCTTC
NA,NA,TRBJ1-1,TRBV6-6,CASIKGGEAFF,TGTGCCAGCATAAAAGGCGGTGAAGCTTTCTTT
NA,NA,TRBJ1-5,TRBV6-5,CASTRTALNQPQHF,TGTGCCAGCACTCGGACAGCATTAAATCAGCCCCAGCATTTT
NA,NA,TRBJ2-1,TRBV7-9,CASSFELLHNEQFF,TGTGCCAGCAGCTTTGAGTTACTCCACAATGAGCAGTTCTTC
NA,NA,TRBJ1-1,TRBV6-5,CASRTAMNTEAFF,TGTGCCAGCAGGACAGCAATGAACACTGAAGCTTTCTTT
TRBD1,NA,TRBJ2-7,TRBV18,CASSPGQGTYEQYF,TGTGCCAGCTCACCGGGACAGGGGACGTACGAGCAGTACTTC
TRBD1,NA,TRBJ1-5,TRBV5-1,CASSLAGRGKGQPQHF,TGCGCCAGCAGCTTGGCAGGCAGGGGGAAAGGTCAGCCCCAGCATTTT
TRBD1,NA,TRBJ2-3,TRBV29-1,CSVVSRGLRDTQYF,TGCAGCGTTGTTTCCAGGGGGCTACGTGATACGCAGTATTTT
TRBD1,NA,TRBJ1-3,TRBV14,CASSRQGAVGNTIYF,TGTGCCAGCAGCCGCCAGGGGGCCGTTGGAAACACCATATATTTT
TRBD1,few,TRBJ1-4,TRBV7-8,CASSLDRVGNEKLFF,TGTGCCAGCAGTCTCGACAGGGTTGGTAATGAAAAACTGTTTTTT
NA,few,TRBJ2-5,TRBV6-5,CASSYARLQETQYF,TGTGCCAGCAGTTACGCGCGGCTCCAAGAGACCCAGTACTTC
NA,NA,TRBJ2-5,TRBV7-2,CASSLTTGTFQETQYF,TGTGCCAGCAGCTTAACAACCGGGACTTTCCAAGAGACCCAGTACTTC
NA,few,TRBJ1-5,TRBV6-5,CASSRGYSNQPQHF,TGTGCCAGCAGCAGGGGATATAGCAATCAGCCCCAGCATTTT
NA,NA,TRBJ1-3,TRBV30,CAWSAVNSGNTIYF,TGTGCCTGGAGTGCAGTAAACTCTGGAAACACCATATATTTT
TRBD1,few,TRBJ1-1,TRBV19,CASSFRDRGTTEAFF,TGTGCCAGTAGTTTCAGGGACAGGGGTACCACTGAAGCTTTCTTT
NA,NA,TRBJ2-7,TRBV11-3,CASSLGSSSYEQYF,TGTGCCAGCAGCTTAGGTAGCTCGTCCTACGAGCAGTACTTC
TRBD1,NA,TRBJ1-4,TRBV29-1,CSVRQGTNEKLFF,TGCAGCGTCAGACAGGGTACTAATGAAAAACTGTTTTTT
TRBD1,NA,TRBJ2-3,TRBV24-1,CATSDWTGFTDTQYF,TGTGCCACCAGTGATTGGACAGGGTTCACAGATACGCAGTATTTT
TRBD2,NA,TRBJ2-1,TRBV7-9,CASRATSDYNEQFF,TGTGCCAGCAGAGCGACTAGCGACTACAATGAGCAGTTCTTC
NA,NA,TRBJ1-2,TRBV12-5,CASGLPHTTNTGYTF,TGTGCTAGTGGTTTGCCTCACACTACTAACACAGGCTACACCTTC
NA,NA,TRBJ2-1,TRBV19,CASSILQAGEQFF,TGTGCCAGTAGTATACTTCAGGCGGGTGAGCAGTTCTTC
TRBD1,NA,TRBJ2-4,TRBV14,CASSRDRGLLAKNIQYF,TGTGCCAGCAGCCGGGACAGGGGTTTGCTAGCCAAAAACATTCAGTACTTC
NA,NA,TRBJ1-5,TRBV5-3,CARSLVGTNQPQHF,TGTGCCAGAAGCTTGGTCGGTACGAATCAGCCCCAGCATTTT
TRBD1,NA,TRBJ1-2,TRBV7-9,CASSLAGTESANYGYTF,TGTGCCAGCAGCTTAGCGGGGACAGAGTCAGCTAACTATGGCTACACCTTC
TRBD1,NA,TRBJ1-1,TRBV5-4,CASSVSGTGTGGWTEAFF,TGTGCCAGCAGCGTAAGCGGGACAGGAACCGGAGGGTGGACTGAAGCTTTCTTT
NA,once,TRBJ1-2,TRBV7-8,CASSFRNYGYTF,TGTGCCAGCAGCTTTCGTAACTATGGCTACACCTTC
TRBD1,NA,TRBJ1-1,TRBV18,CASSPTGMNTEAFF,TGTGCCAGCTCGCCGACAGGGATGAACACTGAAGCTTTCTTT
NA,NA,TRBJ2-7,TRBV12-5,CASGLVQTGLSYEQYF,TGTGCTAGTGGTTTGGTACAGACAGGCCTGTCCTACGAGCAGTACTTC
NA,once,TRBJ2-5,TRBV12-3/TRBV12-4,CASSILVKETQYF,TGTGCCAGCAGCATACTAGTAAAAGAGACCCAGTACTTC
TRBD2,NA,TRBJ2-3,TRBV2,CASSSERGGGDTQYF,TGTGCCAGCAGTTCCGAGCGGGGGGGCGGAGATACGCAGTATTTT
NA,NA,TRBJ2-4,TRBV5-6,CASSLAGLVQAKNIQYF,TGTGCCAGCAGCTTGGCAGGTTTGGTGCAAGCCAAAAACATTCAGTACTTC
TRBD2,NA,TRBJ2-1,TRBV30,CAWPGLAGGPCYNEQFF,TGTGCCTGGCCGGGACTAGCGGGGGGACCTTGTTACAATGAGCAGTTCTTC
NA,NA,TRBJ1-1,TRBV25-1,CASSEVRANTEAFF,TGTGCCAGCAGTGAAGTCAGGGCTAACACTGAAGCTTTCTTT
TRBD2,many,TRBJ2-7,TRBV7-3,CASSSGTSEDEQYF,TGTGCCAGCAGCTCCGGGACTAGCGAGGACGAGCAGTACTTC
NA,few,TRBJ1-3,TRBV19,CASSSLSGSNTIYF,TGTGCCAGTAGTTCTCTCTCGGGTAGTAACACCATATATTTT